This T cell receptor (beta chain) was sequenced in a study of blood T cell repertoires in COVID-19. The sample holds one count of this clone. Adults between roughly 18 and 89 years of age took part from 20 to 25 US areas. Germline CDR1 LGHNT, CDR2 FRNRAP. The CDR3 sequence is 15 residues long. V dropped 5 bases and J dropped 6; count of bases not matched to a gene: 9. Libraries were prepared by immunoSEQ multiplex PCR; TCRdb keeps only in-frame clonotypes and omits some of them. Among fewer than 500,000 clones listed, approximately 90% were seen once. The sequenced sample consisted of PBMCs or T cells enriched from blood (not recorded which). The V call is TRBV12-5, the J call TRBJ2-1; 8 bases are shared with TRBD2. The sequence derives from a woman younger than 30 with acute COVID-19. The CDR3 DNA reads as TGTGCTAGTGGTATGGGGTCGGGGGGGCTCAATGAGCAGTTCTTC. Translating it yields CASGMGSGGLNEQFF.